The next 2 T cell receptor beta chains were all read from a single sample in a study of post-analysis software for immune sequencing data. Regarding the study as a whole: Controls had lower frequencies than patients of five TRBV segments, which included TRBV5-6, TRBV5-1 and TRBV20-1.

No antigen has been identified for these receptors. Researchers reported that TCR beta cDNA libraries carried unique molecular identifiers. TCRdb re-analysed the PCR reads in MiXCR, keeping a single row per CDR3 protein. The sample lists around 400,000 distinct CDR3 sequences; more than 30% were seen once. Sequenced material: blood. Every receptor here comes from a girl aged 2-10 years with multiple sclerosis.

The chain is built from TRBV3-1 and TRBJ2-3; D unresolved. V lost 1 base, J lost 7 bases, and 6 bases lay in between. The CDR3 is 12 residues long. CDR1 LGHDT and CDR2 YNNKEL come from the germline V gene (reference sequence). CDR3 sequence reads: CASSQGINTQYF. CDR3 DNA sequence: TGTGCCAGCAGCCAAGGAATTAATACGCAGTATTTT.

This chain connects TRBV7-3 to TRBJ2-1, with 9 bases matching TRBD2. V was clipped by 1 base and J by 10 bases; unmatched bases: 8. The CDR3 has 15 residues. Germline V gene sequence: CDR1 SGHTA, CDR2 FQGTGA. CDR3 sequence reads: CASSLNPSGGREQFF. The CDR3 coding sequence is TGTGCCAGCAGCTTAAATCCCAGCGGGGGGAGAGAGCAGTTCTTC.